This entry lists 32 T cell receptor beta chains sequenced from one sample in a study of blood T cell repertoires in COVID-19. Sequenced by immunoSEQ multiplex PCR; TCRdb stores in-frame clones only, minus some. Among just over 75,000 clones, 80% were seen once, and the ten largest hold over 4.5%. The sequenced sample was peripheral blood. Source of these receptors: a man between 60 and 75 years old with active or convalescent COVID-19.

The gene calls are TRBV9 and TRBJ2-3, with D perhaps matching TRBD1 (7 bases). Per the germline V gene, CDR1 is SGDLS and CDR2 is YYNGEE. CDR3 length equals 15 residues. V lost 4 bases, J lost 3 bases, and 15 bases lay in between. Here the CDR3 reads CASSSGGPETDTQYF. The CDR3 bases are TGTGCCAGCAGCTCAGGGGGGCCAGAAACAGATACGCAGTATTTT.

The chain is built from TRBV29-1 and TRBJ1-2, with 9 nucleotides matching TRBD1. CDR3 length equals 13 residues. V dropped 7 bases and J dropped 4; count of bases not matched to a gene: 7. Germline V lookup: CDR1 SQVTM, CDR2 ANQGSEA. Here the CDR3 DNA reads TGCAGCGCCAGGGGACAGGGCAGCTATGGCTACACCTTC. This encodes CSARGQGSYGYTF.

The chain is built from TRBV15 and TRBJ2-3; 11 bases are a match to TRBD2. J gave up 3 bases and V 3 bases, and 5 bases lay outside the gene matches. The germline gives CDR1 LNHNV, CDR2 YYDKDF (reference sequence). CDR3 size: 16 residues. In DNA form, the CDR3 reads TGTGCCACCAGCAGGGTAGCGGGGGGGACAACAGATACGCAGTATTTT. It encodes CATSRVAGGTTDTQYF.

The rearrangement joins TRBV19 to TRBJ2-1; TRBD2 is a possible D gene (6 bases). The CDR3 is 16 amino acids. V dropped 0 bases and J dropped 4 bases, with 13 bases sitting between them. Germline CDR1 and CDR2: LNHDA and SQIVND (reference sequence). The CDR3 region has the DNA TGTGCCAGTAGTATAGATCTGATAGCGGTGTACAATGAGCAGTTCTTC. Translation gives CASSIDLIAVYNEQFF.

This chain links TRBV7-2 with TRBJ1-5; D uncertain. CDR1 SGHTA and CDR2 FQGNSA come from the germline V gene. The CDR3 has 13 residues. V was cut by 1 base and J by 3 bases, with 4 bases left in between. In DNA form, the CDR3 reads TGTGCCAGCAGCTTAGAACACAATCAGCCCCAGCATTTT. This encodes CASSLEHNQPQHF.

This chain uses TRBV5-6 with TRBJ2-7, with 11 positions matching TRBD1. Germline CDR1 is SGHDT and CDR2 is YYEEEE. The ends lost 0 bases at V and 6 bases at J; junction bases unmatched: 8. The CDR3 runs 16 residues. The CDR3 bases are TGTGCCAGCAGCTTGGGGGAGTGGACAGGGGGCCGCGAGCAGTACTTC. Translating it yields CASSLGEWTGGREQYF.

The genes are TRBV20-1 and TRBJ2-4, with D maybe TRBD1 (5 bases). In germline, CDR1 is DFQATT, CDR2 SNEGSKA (reference sequence). CDR3 length: 13 residues. Trimming stripped 3 bases from V and 7 bases from J, with 13 bases between. The CDR3 DNA follows: TGCAGTGCTAGTTTCCAGGGTGGGAACATTCAGTACTTC. Its translation is CSASFQGGNIQYF.

The V and J genes are TRBV6-4 and TRBJ2-7, with TRBD1 matching over 11 bases. CDR3 length: 18 residues. Per germline, CDR1 MRHNA and CDR2 SNTAGT. V shed 0 bases, J shed 3 bases, and the junction held 10 bases outside the gene matches. CDR3: CASSDSFGQGALVYEQYF. As DNA, the CDR3 is TGTGCCAGCAGTGACTCTTTTGGACAGGGGGCATTAGTCTACGAGCAGTACTTC.

The chain recombines TRBV9 with TRBJ2-1, with no clear D. V was cut by 3 bases and J by 4 bases, with 11 bases left in between. The CDR3 is 14 residues long. In germline, CDR1 is SGDLS, CDR2 YYNGEE. CDR3 sequence (DNA): TGTGCCAGCAGCGCAGACGGGTCGTACAATGAGCAGTTCTTC. Its translation is CASSADGSYNEQFF.

The gene calls are TRBV20-1 and TRBJ1-4, with D perhaps TRBD1 (5 bases). This CDR3 is 16 amino acids long. Trimming cost V 3 bases and J 0 bases, with 14 bases left between them. CDR1 and CDR2 from the germline V gene are DFQATT and SNEGSKA (reference sequence). The CDR3 protein is CSASDSGLATNEKLFF. The CDR3 coding sequence is TGCAGTGCTAGTGACAGCGGCCTGGCAACTAATGAAAAACTGTTTTTT.

The rearrangement links TRBV27 to TRBJ2-3, with 8 bases matching TRBD2. V shed 5 bases and J 9 bases; nucleotides not matched to a gene: 4. CDR1 and CDR2 from the germline V gene are MNHEY and SMNVEV (reference sequence). The CDR3 is made up of 12 amino acids. The chain's CDR3 is CASSPLAGTQYF. In DNA form, the CDR3 reads TGTGCCAGCAGTCCCCTAGCGGGCACGCAGTATTTT.

The V and J genes are TRBV4-2 and TRBJ1-6; possible D gene TRBD1, 6 bases. This CDR3 is 16 amino acids long. Per germline, CDR1 LGHNA and CDR2 YNFKEQ. Trimming took 0 bases from V and 7 from J, leaving 13 bases between them. The DNA for the CDR3 is TGTGCCAGCAGCCAAGACCTTTTGGGACAAAATTCACCCCTCCACTTT. Amino acids: CASSQDLLGQNSPLHF.

The rearrangement links TRBV6-2 or TRBV6-3 to TRBJ2-1; no clear D gene. CDR1 is MNHEY and CDR2 is SVGEGT in the germline V gene. The CDR3 loop spans 13 amino acids. Trimming stripped 5 bases from V and 8 bases from J, with 13 bases between. The CDR3 is CASSTPLVYEQFF. CDR3 in DNA: TGTGCCAGCAGTACCCCCTTAGTTTATGAGCAGTTCTTC.

The chain couples TRBV9 to TRBJ1-5; 10 nucleotides agree with TRBD1. CDR1 is SGDLS, CDR2 YYNGEE, per germline. The CDR3 is made up of 15 amino acids. Trimming cost V 3 bases and J 4 bases; bases outside gene matches: 4. CDR3 in DNA: TGTGCCAGCAGCGGACAGGGGGCTATAAATCAGCCCCAGCATTTT. Its protein is CASSGQGAINQPQHF.

The V call is TRBV4-1, the J call TRBJ2-4; 9 bases agree with TRBD2. With 4 bases clipped from V and 2 bases from J, the junction kept 12 bases outside the gene matches. Per the germline V gene, CDR1 is MGHRA and CDR2 is YSYEKL. The CDR3 is made up of 18 amino acids. This CDR3 reads CASSPLSGGGGTKNIQYF. Written as DNA, the CDR3 is TGCGCCAGCAGCCCGCTGAGCGGCGGGGGGGGGACCAAAAACATTCAGTACTTC.

This clone was counted a few times. The chain combines TRBV27 with TRBJ1-4, with 11 bases identical to TRBD1. The V gene's germline CDR1 is MNHEY and CDR2 SMNVEV (reference sequence). The CDR3 runs 15 residues. J gave up 7 bases and V 4 bases, and 5 bases lay outside the gene matches. The CDR3, as DNA: TGTGCCAGCAGTTCCTCCGGGACAGGGGGTGAAAAACTGTTTTTT. As protein: CASSSSGTGGEKLFF.

CDR3 DNA: TGTGCCAGCAGCCAAGATCAGCAGCGCGGAAGGAACACTGAAGCTTTCTTT. Translation gives CASSQDQQRGRNTEAFF. This chain connects TRBV4-2 to TRBJ1-1; D remains unclear. Germline V CDR1 and CDR2: LGHNA, YNFKEQ. The CDR3 sequence is 17 residues long. V was trimmed by 0 bases and J by 1 base, leaving 15 bases between them.

The CDR3 region has the DNA TGCGCCAGCAGCTTGGCACGACTTAACACCGGGGAGCTGTTTTTT. It specifies CASSLARLNTGELFF. This chain uses TRBV5-1 with TRBJ2-2; unclear D gene. This CDR3 has 15 residues. Germline V gene data show CDR1 as SGHRS and CDR2 as YFSETQ. V lost 0 bases and J lost 2, with 8 bases in between.

V and J are TRBV18 and TRBJ2-2; perhaps TRBD1 as D (6 bases). CDR1 is KGHSH, CDR2 LQKENI, per germline. The CDR3 contains 14 residues. Trimming took off 3 bases at V and 2 bases at J, with 7 bases between the two ends. CDR3 region: CASSPDSNTGELFF. The CDR3 DNA sequence: TGTGCCAGCTCACCGGACAGTAACACCGGGGAGCTGTTTTTT. Supplemented by reference TRBV18 and TRBJ2-2, the full variable domain reads NAGVMQNPRHLVRRRGQEARLRCSPMKGHSHVYWYRQLPEEGLKFMVYLQKENIIDESGMPKERFSAEFPKEGPSILRIQQVVRGDSAAYFCASSPDSNTGELFFGEGSRLTVL.

V is TRBV7-9 and J is TRBJ2-3; 7 bases fit TRBD1. There are 18 residues in the CDR3. Germline V gene sequence: CDR1 SEHNR, CDR2 FQNEAQ (reference sequence). J was trimmed by 0 bases and V by 5 bases; bases with no gene match: 14. CDR3 in DNA: TGTGCCAGCAGCGCCTTCCACTCTAGACAGGGTAGCACAGATACGCAGTATTTT. This encodes CASSAFHSRQGSTDTQYF.

The V call is TRBV19, the J call TRBJ2-1; 9 bases agree with TRBD1. This CDR3 has 15 residues. Looked up from germline, CDR1 is LNHDA and CDR2 is SQIVND (reference sequence). Trimming removed 4 bases from V and 9 bases from J; junction bases left unmatched: 10. CDR3 amino acids: CASSRPGQGRIEQFF. Written as DNA, the CDR3 is TGTGCCAGTAGTAGGCCGGGACAGGGTAGGATTGAGCAGTTCTTC.

This clone has only a few counts. The chain is built from TRBV7-2 and TRBJ1-2, with D perhaps TRBD1 (5 bases). V lost 4 bases, J lost 4 bases, and 13 bases lay in between. CDR3 size: 14 residues. The germline V gene has CDR1 SGHTA and CDR2 FQGNSA. The CDR3 bases are TGTGCCAGCAGCTCGTCCGGGGGGAGCTATGGCTACACCTTC. This encodes CASSSSGGSYGYTF.

This clone was counted only a few times. This rearrangement joins TRBV6-5 to TRBJ1-3; TRBD1 matches 7 bases. The CDR3 has 15 amino acids. Germline V gene lookup returns CDR1 MNHEY and CDR2 SVGAGI. The V gene end was trimmed by 6 bases and the J gene end by 4 bases; junction bases not matched to a gene: 9. CDR3 nucleotides: TGTGCCAGCAGCCACGACAGGGCCGAGGGAAACACCATATATTTT. This translates into CASSHDRAEGNTIYF.

This clone occurred a few times. The rearrangement links TRBV7-2 to TRBJ2-7; 8 positions match TRBD1. The ends lost 4 bases at V and 4 bases at J; junction bases unmatched: 12. The CDR3 totals 16 residues. Germline V gene data show CDR1 as SGHTA and CDR2 as FQGNSA. In DNA, the CDR3 is TGTGCCAGCAGCTCCGAGGACAGGGTGTTTGTTTACGAGCAGTACTTC. This translates into CASSSEDRVFVYEQYF.

The rearrangement links TRBV6-5 to TRBJ1-2; the match to TRBD1 covers 7 bases. The germline V gene encodes CDR1 MNHEY and CDR2 SVGAGI. CDR3 length equals 14 residues. V shed 7 bases, J shed 6 bases, and the junction held 11 bases outside the gene matches. Here the CDR3 DNA reads TGTGCCAGCACCCCTACCGGAGGGGGCGATGGCTACACCTTC. It yields the protein CASTPTGGGDGYTF.

The chain links TRBV27 to TRBJ1-6; D perhaps matches TRBD1 (5 bases). The CDR3 has 15 residues. Trimming cost V 5 bases and J 7 bases, with 15 bases left between them. The germline CDR1 and CDR2 sequences are MNHEY and SMNVEV (reference sequence). CDR3 DNA: TGTGCCAGCAGTCCCCAGGGTATAGGGAATTCACCCCTCCACTTT. Its translation: CASSPQGIGNSPLHF.

This clone was observed a few times. The chain joins TRBV5-4 to TRBJ1-6; D perhaps matches TRBD1 (5 bases). The germline V gene encodes CDR1 SGHNT and CDR2 YYREEE (reference sequence). V was cut by 1 base and J by 10 bases, with 18 bases left in between. The CDR3 spans 16 residues. The chain's CDR3 is CASSLKEQGSGSPLHF. DNA for the CDR3: TGTGCCAGCAGCTTGAAGGAGCAGGGAAGTGGATCACCCCTCCACTTT. Combining the CDR3 with reference TRBV5-4 and TRBJ1-6 gives the whole variable domain ETGVTQSPTHLIKTRGQQVTLRCSSQSGHNTVSWYQQALGQGPQFIFQYYREEENGRGNFPPRFSGLQFPNYSSELNVNALELDDSALYLCASSLKEQGSGSPLHFGNGTRLTVT.

This clone has only a few counts. The V gene is TRBV5-1, the J gene TRBJ1-1, with D possibly matching TRBD1 (6 bases). The germline V gene has CDR1 SGHRS and CDR2 YFSETQ. CDR3 size: 15 residues. V gave up 0 bases and J gave up 0 bases, with 9 bases separating them. The CDR3 bases are TGCGCCAGCAGCTTGGGGGCAGGGGTGAACACTGAAGCTTTCTTT. Residues: CASSLGAGVNTEAFF.

The V gene is TRBV3-1 (or the pseudogene TRBV3-2), the J gene TRBJ1-1; D is uncertain. This CDR3 has 12 amino acids. Trimming pared 6 bases from V and 1 base from J, leaving 6 bases between. Germline V lookup: CDR1 LGHDT, CDR2 YNNKEL (reference sequence). Here the CDR3 reads CASRYGNTEAFF. CDR3 nucleotides: TGTGCCAGCAGGTACGGGAACACTGAAGCTTTCTTT.

V and J are TRBV5-1 and TRBJ2-7, with 11 nucleotides matching TRBD1. The CDR3 spans 16 residues. The germline V gene encodes CDR1 SGHRS and CDR2 YFSETQ. Trimming cost V 0 bases and J 3 bases; bases outside gene matches: 5. CDR3: CASSLGSGQGVYEQYF. The CDR3 DNA sequence: TGCGCCAGCAGCTTGGGTTCGGGACAGGGGGTCTACGAGCAGTACTTC.

The chain is built from TRBV7-9 and TRBJ1-3; D gene uncertain. The CDR3 is 14 amino acids. Per the germline V gene, CDR1 is SEHNR and CDR2 is FQNEAQ (reference sequence). Between the trimmed V and J ends, which lost 5 bases and 0 bases, there was a span of 8 bases. CDR3 region: CASSEQISGNTIYF. The CDR3 nucleotides are TGTGCCAGCAGCGAACAGATCTCTGGAAACACCATATATTTT. The full variable domain, rest sourced from reference TRBV7-9 and TRBJ1-3, is DTGVSQNPRHKITKRGQNVTFRCDPISEHNRLYWYRQTLGQGPEFLTYFQNEAQLEKSRLLSDRFSAERPKGSFSTLEIQRTEQGDSAMYLCASSEQISGNTIYFGEGSWLTVV.

V and J are TRBV7-9 and TRBJ2-2; TRBD1 agrees at 9 bases. The V gene's germline CDR1 is SEHNR and CDR2 FQNEAQ (reference sequence). The trim removed 5 bases at V and 5 bases at J, leaving 6 bases unmatched. CDR3 length equals 15 residues. The CDR3 DNA reads TGTGCCAGCAGCCGGGGACAGGGAGGGACCGGGGAGCTGTTTTTT. It yields the protein CASSRGQGGTGELFF.